The next 4 T cell receptor beta chains were all read from a single sample in a study of control samples from healthy donors and cancer patients. Method: immunoSEQ multiplex PCR; TCRdb's copy keeps in-frame clones and lacks some. Of 350,000 to 450,000 clones listed, around 90% are singletons. The sample taken for sequencing was PBMCs. Receptor source: a middle-aged man with head and neck cancer.

This clone was observed once. The chain carries TRBV13 and TRBJ2-1; 16 positions agree with TRBD2. The CDR3 extends over 18 amino acids. Germline CDR1 is PRHDT and CDR2 is FYEKMQ (reference sequence). The trim removed 5 bases at V and 0 bases at J, leaving 4 bases unmatched. CDR3 in amino acids: CASSLGLAGGSSYNEQFF. Written as DNA, the CDR3 is TGTGCCAGCAGCCTGGGACTAGCGGGGGGGAGCTCCTACAATGAGCAGTTCTTC.

This sequence joins TRBV28 and TRBJ1-2; 8 bases line up with TRBD1. Germline-derived CDR1 and CDR2 are MDHEN and SYDVKM. V was clipped by 1 base and J by 4 bases; unmatched bases: 8. The length of the CDR3 is 16 residues. The CDR3 DNA sequence: TGTGCCAGCAGTTTATCGCAGGGGGCCATCCTCTATGGCTACACCTTC. Amino acid sequence: CASSLSQGAILYGYTF.

This rearrangement joins TRBV5-1 to TRBJ1-5; a possible D gene is TRBD1 (5 bases). Germline V gives CDR1 SGHRS, CDR2 YFSETQ. V was clipped by 0 bases and J by 0 bases, with 10 bases between them. The CDR3 length is 16 residues. CDR3 nucleotide sequence: TGCGCCAGCAGCTTGGGGGGAAGGGGTAGCAATCAGCCCCAGCATTTT. It codes for CASSLGGRGSNQPQHF.

The rearrangement uses TRBV10-3 and TRBJ1-1; 7 bases line up with TRBD1. V dropped 9 bases and J dropped 3; count of bases not matched to a gene: 10. The CDR3 runs to 14 residues. The germline CDR1 and CDR2 sequences are ENHRY and SYGVKD. Here the CDR3 reads CAIRTTGRDTEAFF. The CDR3 DNA reads as TGTGCCATTCGAACGACAGGGCGGGACACTGAAGCTTTCTTT.